This T cell receptor (beta chain) was documented in a study of vaccination and CD4 T cells after COVID-19. Looking at the study overall: Cells received overlapping spike peptides from SARS-CoV-2, HCoV-NL63, HCoV-OC43 and HCoV-229E as stimulation.

On this clonotype: Its antigen is as yet unknown.

As to treatment: roughly 10-day PBMC culture with coronavirus spike peptide pools or control peptides (ViraFEST assay). Before the COVID-19 pandemic (2011-2018), CD4+ T cells were obtained from the unexposed donor. Peptide pools at roughly 10 ug/ml and IL-2 at around 10 IU/ml were added to cultures of roughly 2.2 million PBMCs per well. With the Oncomine TCR Beta short-read assay, DNA from cultured CD4+ T cells was sequenced. TCRdb itself ran the PCR reads through MiXCR, one entry per CDR3 protein. The sample lists some 4,000 distinct CDR3 sequences; around 60% were seen once. This sequence originates from a human donor in good health. Source material: CD4+ T cells from blood, cultured in vitro.

The CDR3 reads CASSYSAGGSGTEAFF. The CDR3 coding sequence is TGTGCCAGCAGTTACTCGGCGGGGGGCTCGGGGACTGAAGCTTTCTTT. The chain is built from TRBV6-5 and TRBJ1-1; weak D call: TRBD1 (6 bases). The CDR3 spans 16 residues. In germline, CDR1 is MNHEY, CDR2 SVGAGI. Trimming left V 0 bases short and J 5 bases short, with 16 bases between.